This section outlines one T cell receptor (beta chain) sequence together with its context. Clones were sequenced by immunoSEQ multiplex PCR, and TCRdb holds only the in-frame ones, with some missing. The sample holds about 150,000 clones, roughly 85% seen once. Per the germline V gene, CDR1 is SEHNR and CDR2 is FQNEAQ (reference sequence). This CDR3 comprises 15 residues. Trimming stripped 4 bases from V and 0 bases from J, with 9 bases between. These data originate in a study of T cell responses to AZD1222 COVID-19 vaccine. The material was peripheral blood, obtained 28 days after the second AZD1222 dose. V gene TRBV7-9 combines with J gene TRBJ1-4; D is uncertain. The TCR comes from an adult who received the AZD1222 COVID-19 vaccine. The CDR3 bases are TGTGCCAGCAGCTCATACCTCCCAACTAATGAAAAACTGTTTTTT. Amino acids: CASSSYLPTNEKLFF.